This T cell receptor (beta chain) came from a study of blood T cell repertoires in COVID-19. The study recruited people aged about 18 to 95 years across approximately 23 US areas. Allocation to cohorts depended on clinical history reported by the participants. In the source study's methods: Estimation of nucleated cell counts was performed using reference gene primer amplification. Here immunoSEQ multiplex PCR was the method, and the copy in TCRdb shows in-frame clones only, minus some. V and J calls plus clone size are reproduced from that table; the DNA served to infer D and trimming. The sample lists 110,000 to 150,000 clones, around 87% occurring once. The sequence was collected from a man aged 60 to 75 who had recovered from COVID-19. Sequenced sample: PBMCs or T cells enriched from blood (not recorded which).

CDR3 bases: TGTGCCAGCAGTTTCCTCCTTAATGAAAAACTGTTTTTT. Protein sequence: CASSFLLNEKLFF. The V gene is TRBV2, the J gene TRBJ1-4; D gene unclear. Germline values: CDR1 SNHLY, CDR2 FYNNEI. The germline V and J ends were trimmed by 5 bases and 4 bases, with 8 bases remaining between them. The CDR3 is made up of 13 amino acids.